A single sample gave rise to the 20 T cell receptor beta chains below, sequenced in a study of cytomegalovirus exposure and HLA in healthy donors. A multiplex PCR was run with 60 Vbeta primers and 13 Jbeta primers. The assay was immunoSEQ multiplex PCR, and TCRdb's table has in-frame clones only and misses some. Here the sample spans some 100,000 clones, approximately 80% being singletons. Sequences were obtained from PBMCs. The receptors were gathered from a female donor in good health and CMV-seronegative.

The chain has TRBV7-9 and TRBJ1-5, with D unclear. Trimming removed 7 bases from V and 6 bases from J, with 16 bases in between. CDR1 is SEHNR and CDR2 is FQNEAQ in the germline V gene (reference sequence). This CDR3 spans 14 amino acids. CDR3 sequence: CASTTGSPGQPQHF. Here the CDR3 DNA reads TGTGCCAGCACCACGGGGTCCCCCGGTCAGCCCCAGCATTTT.

The chain uses TRBV4-1 and TRBJ2-7; TRBD2 matches at 7 bases. The CDR3 loop spans 17 amino acids. The ends lost 1 base at V and 2 bases at J; junction bases unmatched: 11. The germline V gene encodes CDR1 MGHRA and CDR2 YSYEKL. The chain's CDR3 is CASSQVPPLAFPYEQYF. In DNA form, the CDR3 reads TGCGCCAGCAGCCAAGTGCCCCCACTAGCGTTCCCCTACGAGCAGTACTTC.

The rearrangement joins TRBV29-1 to TRBJ1-4; 7 bases are a match to TRBD1. The CDR3 contains 12 residues. V shed 4 bases and J 8 bases; nucleotides not matched to a gene: 4. In germline, CDR1 is SQVTM, CDR2 ANQGSEA. The CDR3 loop is CSVGDSGEKLFF. CDR3 DNA: TGCAGCGTTGGGGACAGTGGGGAAAAACTGTTTTTT.

This rearrangement joins TRBV30 to TRBJ1-1; perhaps TRBD1 as D (5 bases). The V and J ends lost 0 bases and 4 bases respectively, with 9 bases between them. This CDR3 has 13 amino acids. Germline V CDR1 and CDR2: GTSNPN, SVGIG (reference sequence). The CDR3 nucleotides read TGTGCCTGGAGTGTTGTAGGGGTCACTGAAGCTTTCTTT. Encoded protein: CAWSVVGVTEAFF.

The V and J genes are TRBV6-1 and TRBJ2-7; tentative D call: TRBD1 (6 bases). CDR3 length: 14 amino acids. From germline, CDR1 is MNHNS and CDR2 SASEGT. Trimming pared 4 bases from V and 2 bases from J, leaving 12 bases between. This CDR3 is CASSGGHSTYEQYF. DNA of the CDR3: TGTGCCAGCAGTGGGGGACACTCAACCTACGAGCAGTACTTC.

V and J are TRBV18 and TRBJ1-5; D gene ambiguous. The CDR3 is 13 amino acids. V was cut by 3 bases and J by 6 bases, with 9 bases left in between. Germline CDR1 and CDR2: KGHSH and LQKENI. CDR3 sequence reads: CASSPGERQPQHF. As DNA, the CDR3 is TGTGCCAGCTCACCCGGGGAACGTCAGCCCCAGCATTTT.

The rearrangement links TRBV4-3 to TRBJ2-5, with 12 nucleotides matching TRBD2. The CDR3 covers 19 residues. J was trimmed by 4 bases and V by 0 bases; bases with no gene match: 12. Germline CDR1 is LGHNA and CDR2 is YSLEER. CDR3 protein: CASSQELSSGGASRETQYF. The CDR3 DNA reads as TGCGCCAGCAGCCAAGAGTTGTCTAGCGGGGGGGCCTCTAGAGAGACCCAGTACTTC.

The chain carries TRBV9 and TRBJ2-3, with D unresolved. The CDR3 runs to 15 residues. V was cut by 0 bases and J by 0 bases, with 8 bases left in between. Germline V lookup: CDR1 SGDLS, CDR2 YYNGEE. CDR3 DNA sequence: TGTGCCAGCAGCGTAGCGCAGGCTAGCACAGATACGCAGTATTTT. Translated: CASSVAQASTDTQYF.

This rearrangement joins TRBV5-6 to TRBJ2-1; 7 bases map to TRBD1. The germline V gene encodes CDR1 SGHDT and CDR2 YYEEEE. CDR3 length equals 11 residues. The ends lost 4 bases at V and 15 bases at J; junction bases unmatched: 7. CDR3 residues: CASSRRGGMFF. In DNA, the CDR3 is TGTGCCAGCAGCCGGAGAGGGGGCATGTTCTTC. Full variable domain (outside the CDR3, taken from reference TRBV5-6 and TRBJ2-1): DAGVTQSPTHLIKTRGQQVTLRCSPKSGHDTVSWYQQALGQGPQFIFQYYEEEERQRGNFPDRFSGHQFPNYSSELNVNALLLGDSALYLCASSRRGGMFFGPGTRLTVL.

In DNA form, the CDR3 reads TGTGCCAGCAGCAACGACAGGAGGCCCTACGAGCAGTACTTC. Its protein is CASSNDRRPYEQYF. The chain couples TRBV21-1 to TRBJ2-7; the table's D call, TRBD1, has no DNA check behind it. TRBV21-1 is given as a pseudogene. The CDR3 spans 14 residues.

About this clone: The junction and the germline gene differ at one end; a read error may be behind it. V usage is TRBV10-3 and J usage is TRBJ2-3; TRBD2 aligns across 7 bases. The CDR3 length is 15 residues. Germline V gene sequence: CDR1 ENHRY, CDR2 SYGVKD. CDR3 sequence: CAMSGRGGSTDTQYF. The CDR3 DNA reads TGTGCCATGAGTGGGAGGGGCGGTAGCACAGATACGCAGTATTTT.

This chain connects TRBV10-3 to TRBJ1-4; D is unclear. Germline-derived CDR1 and CDR2 are ENHRY and SYGVKD. The CDR3 is 16 residues long. Trimming pared 0 bases from V and 0 bases from J, leaving 8 bases between. The CDR3 DNA is TGTGCCATCAGTGAGTCGATCGGGACAACTAATGAAAAACTGTTTTTT. Its translation is CAISESIGTTNEKLFF.

CDR3 in amino acids: CASSQDSSGANVLTF. The CDR3 DNA is TGTGCCAGCAGCCAAGACAGCTCTGGGGCCAACGTCCTGACTTTC. This sequence joins TRBV5-8 and TRBJ2-6, with TRBD1 as a possible D gene (5 bases). V was cut by 4 bases and J by 0 bases, with 8 bases left in between. Germline V lookup: CDR1 SGHTS, CDR2 YDEGEE. This CDR3 has 15 amino acids.

This clone was observed once. The chain is built from TRBV12-5 and TRBJ1-1, with D possibly being TRBD1 (6 bases). The CDR3 has 15 residues. V gave up 2 bases and J gave up 1 base, with 11 bases separating them. CDR1 is LGHNT and CDR2 is FRNRAP in the germline V gene. The CDR3: CASGLTGMGNTEAFF. CDR3 DNA: TGTGCTAGTGGTTTGACAGGGATGGGGAACACTGAAGCTTTCTTT.

The chain uses TRBV2 and TRBJ2-2, with a weak D call TRBD1 (6 bases). The germline gives CDR1 SNHLY, CDR2 FYNNEI. V lost 7 bases to trimming and J lost 8 bases, with 14 bases between them. This CDR3 contains 13 residues. The CDR3 protein is CASIGQPWGELFF. CDR3 in DNA: TGTGCCAGCATTGGACAGCCGTGGGGGGAGCTGTTTTTT.

V usage is TRBV27 and J usage is TRBJ2-7, with D unresolved. CDR3 size: 17 residues. Germline CDR1 reads MNHEY; CDR2 reads SMNVEV (reference sequence). The ends were cut back, 0 bases at V and 0 bases at J, with 15 bases in the middle. CDR3 bases: TGTGCCAGCAGTTTATCGAGAGTTGGAGTCACCTCCTACGAGCAGTACTTC. Translation gives CASSLSRVGVTSYEQYF.

The rearrangement joins TRBV19 to TRBJ1-2; D gene ambiguous. The CDR3 length is 13 residues. V gave up 4 bases and J gave up 1 base, with 7 bases separating them. The V gene's germline CDR1 is LNHDA and CDR2 SQIVND (reference sequence). Here the CDR3 reads CASSRTVNYGYTF. CDR3 sequence (DNA): TGTGCCAGTAGTAGAACGGTTAACTATGGCTACACCTTC.

The CDR3 nucleotides read TGTGCCAGGGAGGATACAGGGTTGTTCCTCGACTATGGCTACACCTTC. It translates to CAREDTGLFLDYGYTF. The V and J genes are TRBV2 and TRBJ1-2; D is perhaps TRBD1 (6 bases). Germline V lookup: CDR1 SNHLY, CDR2 FYNNEI. The CDR3 sequence is 16 residues long. Trimming stripped 9 bases from V and 3 bases from J, with 23 bases between.

The V call is TRBV5-6, the J call TRBJ2-3, with TRBD1 identical over 9 bases. Germline CDR1 and CDR2: SGHDT and YYEEEE. The CDR3 has 16 amino acids. Unmatched junction bases numbered 7, after V lost 4 bases and J lost 1 base. The CDR3 sequence: CASSGTGTGRTDTQYF. For the CDR3, the DNA is TGTGCCAGCAGCGGCACCGGGACAGGGCGCACAGATACGCAGTATTTT. Looking up the rest from reference TRBV5-6 and TRBJ2-3 gives the full variable domain: DAGVTQSPTHLIKTRGQQVTLRCSPKSGHDTVSWYQQALGQGPQFIFQYYEEEERQRGNFPDRFSGHQFPNYSSELNVNALLLGDSALYLCASSGTGTGRTDTQYFGPGTRLTVL.

With regard to this clone: At one end, the junction sequence differs from germline, possibly due to a read error. In DNA form, the CDR3 reads TGTTCCAGCAGCACGACACCCAAGAACTATGGCTACACCTTC. It translates to CSSSTTPKNYGYTF. The J gene is TRBJ1-2, the V gene TRBV7-9; D unclear. Germline assignment: CDR1 SEHNR and CDR2 FQNEAQ (reference sequence). The CDR3 is 14 residues long.